A single sample gave rise to the 24 T cell receptor beta chains below, sequenced in a study of shared clonotypes between healthy human individuals. Only in-frame clones appear in the TCRdb table, and some are missing; sequencing was by immunoSEQ multiplex PCR. The sample holds about 1 million clones, approximately 72% seen once. The material sequenced was memory CD4+ T cells sorted from blood. Documented subset: CD45RA-negative fraction. The source of these receptors is a man aged 18 to 29 in good health.

The V gene is TRBV7-2, the J gene TRBJ1-2; perhaps TRBD1 as D (6 bases). This CDR3 has 13 amino acids. Germline-derived CDR1 and CDR2 are SGHTA and FQGNSA. V was clipped by 3 bases and J by 6 bases, with 11 bases between them. The CDR3 spells CASSFSGVDGYTF. The DNA for the CDR3 is TGTGCCAGCAGCTTCTCAGGGGTCGATGGCTACACCTTC.

The V gene is TRBV4-3, the J gene TRBJ1-4; D remains unclear. The germline V gene has CDR1 LGHNA and CDR2 YSLEER. Trimming pared 1 base from V and 4 bases from J, leaving 13 bases between. The CDR3 sequence is 16 residues long. CDR3 protein: CASSQGRKAINEKLFF. The CDR3 nucleotides are TGCGCCAGCAGCCAAGGGAGAAAAGCTATTAATGAAAAACTGTTTTTT.

This chain joins TRBV9 and TRBJ1-2; 9 bases match TRBD1. Germline V gene sequence: CDR1 SGDLS, CDR2 YYNGEE. V was clipped by 4 bases and J by 5 bases; unmatched bases: 12. The CDR3 consists of 16 residues. CDR3 coding DNA: TGTGCCAGCAGCAAGGATCCTCGGACAGGGGTTTATGGCTACACCTTC. It yields the protein CASSKDPRTGVYGYTF.

The genes are TRBV7-2 and TRBJ2-1; 7 positions match TRBD2. V lost 3 bases to trimming and J lost 3 bases; unmatched junction nucleotides: 2. The germline CDR1 and CDR2 sequences are SGHTA and FQGNSA. This CDR3 contains 14 residues. CDR3 residues: CASSLAGVYNEQFF. In DNA form, the CDR3 reads TGTGCCAGCAGCTTGGCGGGAGTCTACAATGAGCAGTTCTTC.

The chain carries TRBV10-2 and TRBJ2-1; 10 positions agree with TRBD2. The CDR3 length is 17 residues. The V gene end was trimmed by 4 bases and the J gene end by 3 bases; junction bases not matched to a gene: 9. Germline CDR1 and CDR2: WSHSY and SAAADI. In DNA, the CDR3 is TGCGCCAGCAGTGGGCTAGCGGGGGAGGAGGGCTACAATGAGCAGTTCTTC. The encoded protein is CASSGLAGEEGYNEQFF.

V is TRBV7-2 and J is TRBJ2-7; 9 nucleotides line up with TRBD2. This CDR3 is 16 amino acids long. V lost 2 bases, J lost 5 bases, and 10 bases stayed unmatched. Per germline, CDR1 SGHTA and CDR2 FQGNSA. This CDR3 reads CASSLYGLAGSHEQYF. The CDR3 bases are TGTGCCAGCAGCTTATACGGGCTAGCGGGATCCCACGAGCAGTACTTC.

The CDR3 protein is CASSDRQGYGYTF. CDR3 in DNA: TGCGCCAGCAGCGACCGACAGGGGTATGGCTACACCTTC. The J gene is TRBJ1-2, the V gene TRBV5-1; 8 bases are shared with TRBD1. This CDR3 comprises 13 residues. Germline CDR1 reads SGHRS; CDR2 reads YFSETQ. V was clipped by 4 bases and J by 5 bases; unmatched bases: 4.

The V gene is TRBV10-3, the J gene TRBJ2-7; 8 bases agree with TRBD1. The CDR3 spans 15 residues. The junction had 7 bases not matched to a gene; V was cut back by 5 bases and J by 1 base. Germline CDR1 reads ENHRY; CDR2 reads SYGVKD. CDR3 amino acids: CAISSADRGSYEQYF. DNA of the CDR3: TGTGCCATCAGTTCCGCCGACAGGGGATCCTACGAGCAGTACTTC.

The chain combines TRBV2 with TRBJ2-5; 8 positions match TRBD1. Germline loops: CDR1 SNHLY, CDR2 FYNNEI. The junction had 9 bases not matched to a gene; V was cut back by 7 bases and J by 5 bases. The CDR3 contains 14 residues. The chain's CDR3 is CASTDGQGVETQYF. The DNA of the CDR3 is TGTGCCAGCACCGATGGACAGGGAGTGGAGACCCAGTACTTC.

J is TRBJ2-5 and V is TRBV5-1, with 8 bases fitting TRBD2. CDR3 length: 16 residues. J lost 3 bases, V lost 3 bases, and 10 bases had no gene match. Germline-derived CDR1 and CDR2 are SGHRS and YFSETQ. The CDR3 nucleotides read TGCGCCAGCAGCTCGGGTTTGGCGGGGGGCAAAGAGACCCAGTACTTC. Translated: CASSSGLAGGKETQYF.

This clone was observed a handful of times. In DNA form, the CDR3 reads TGCAGCGTTCGGCAGGGGGGTTCACCCCTCCACTTT. Protein: CSVRQGGSPLHF. The rearrangement links TRBV29-1 to TRBJ1-6, with 7 bases aligning to TRBD1. This CDR3 region has 12 residues. V shed 5 bases, J shed 9 bases, and the junction held 4 bases outside the gene matches. Germline CDR1 SQVTM, CDR2 ANQGSEA.

Only a few counts were recorded for this clone. The chain couples TRBV19 to TRBJ1-5, with D unresolved. The CDR3 has 14 amino acids. Germline loops: CDR1 LNHDA, CDR2 SQIVND (reference sequence). With 1 base removed from V and 7 bases from J, the gap between germline ends came to 11 bases. The CDR3 sequence: CASSIVLEGQPQHF. The CDR3 region has the DNA TGTGCCAGTAGTATAGTGTTGGAAGGACAGCCCCAGCATTTT.

The CDR3 DNA is TGTGCCAGCAGTTCATCCGGGATCGGCACCGGGGAGCTGTTTTTT. Protein: CASSSSGIGTGELFF. The chain joins TRBV7-8 to TRBJ2-2; a possible D gene is TRBD2 (5 bases). The CDR3 has 15 residues. The germline CDR1 and CDR2 sequences are SGHVS and FQNEAQ. V lost 6 bases and J lost 4, with 15 bases in between.

This chain links TRBV7-9 with TRBJ1-1; D ambiguous. Trimming removed 6 bases from V and 4 bases from J, with 9 bases in between. Germline V gene lookup returns CDR1 SEHNR and CDR2 FQNEAQ (reference sequence). This CDR3 region has 12 residues. The CDR3 is CASRQDGTEAFF. The CDR3 region has the DNA TGTGCCAGCAGGCAAGACGGCACTGAAGCTTTCTTT.

At least ten counts were recorded for this clone. J is TRBJ1-2 and V is TRBV6-5, with 8 bases aligning to TRBD1. The length of the CDR3 is 15 residues. After removal of 2 bases from V and 3 bases from J, the junction contained 5 bases not matched to a gene. In germline, CDR1 is MNHEY, CDR2 SVGAGI. CDR3 bases: TGTGCCAGCAGTTACGTGCAGGGGGCAGACTATGGCTACACCTTC. It yields the protein CASSYVQGADYGYTF.

This clone was recorded many times. The chain uses TRBV28 and TRBJ1-6, with TRBD1 matching over 10 bases. The CDR3 has 19 amino acids. Trimming took 3 bases from V and 0 from J; bases not matched to a gene: 8. The germline V gene encodes CDR1 MDHEN and CDR2 SYDVKM. CDR3 protein: CASSLWGTGVGSYNSPLHF. The CDR3 nucleotides are TGTGCCAGCAGTTTGTGGGGGACAGGGGTGGGCTCCTATAATTCACCCCTCCACTTT.

The chain uses TRBV7-2 and TRBJ2-7; 7 bases are a match to TRBD2. This CDR3 contains 15 residues. Germline loops: CDR1 SGHTA, CDR2 FQGNSA. V lost 1 base and J lost 3; bases outside the gene matches: 6. The CDR3 here is CASSLVASGIYEQYF. DNA for the CDR3: TGTGCCAGCAGCTTAGTGGCTAGCGGAATCTACGAGCAGTACTTC.

This clone has only a few counts. DNA of the CDR3: TGTGCCAGCAGTTCCCCGTCTCTGAAGCCTGAAGCTTTCTTT. The encoded protein is CASSSPSLKPEAFF. The gene calls are TRBV6-6 and TRBJ1-1; no reliable D call. This CDR3 is built from 14 residues. Trimming left V 4 bases short and J 6 bases short, with 15 bases between. Germline-derived CDR1 and CDR2 are MNHNY and SVGAGI (reference sequence).

This clone was counted between two and nine times. V usage is TRBV13 and J usage is TRBJ1-6, with TRBD1 matching over 9 bases. CDR1 PRHDT and CDR2 FYEKMQ come from the germline V gene (reference sequence). The CDR3 runs 15 residues. Losses at the gene ends were 5 bases for V and 11 bases for J; bases not matched to a gene: 10. The CDR3 reads CASSAGQGIFTPLHF. The CDR3 DNA follows: TGTGCCAGCAGCGCCGGACAGGGGATCTTTACACCCCTCCACTTT.

This clone occurred a few times. The rearrangement uses TRBV30 and TRBJ2-7, with 10 bases fitting TRBD1. The germline CDR1 and CDR2 sequences are GTSNPN and SVGIG (reference sequence). The CDR3 length is 13 residues. The ends lost 4 bases at V and 5 bases at J; junction bases unmatched: 5. The CDR3 nucleotides are TGTGCCTGGACGGACAGGGGGGCCGACGAGCAGTACTTC. It translates to CAWTDRGADEQYF.

This clone came up a few times. The chain carries TRBV11-2 and TRBJ2-2, with 10 bases identical to TRBD1. V lost 4 bases to trimming and J lost 4 bases; unmatched junction nucleotides: 9. This CDR3 region has 17 residues. Germline CDR1 SGHAT, CDR2 FQNNGV. The CDR3 sequence: CASSSLGQGVGTGELFF. The DNA for the CDR3 is TGTGCCAGCAGCTCGTTAGGACAGGGGGTGGGCACCGGGGAGCTGTTTTTT.

In the case of this clone: At the DNA level, this CDR3 is encoded by other sequences in the same sample as well. V is TRBV7-2 and J is TRBJ2-2, with D perhaps matching TRBD2 (5 bases). Per the germline V gene, CDR1 is SGHTA and CDR2 is FQGNSA. The V gene lost 3 bases and the J gene lost 1 base, with 9 bases spanning the gap. This CDR3 contains 15 residues. The CDR3 region has the DNA TGTGCCAGCAGCTTTACGAGCGGGAACACCGGGGAGCTGTTTTTT. Protein: CASSFTSGNTGELFF. Together with reference TRBV7-2 and TRBJ2-2, the CDR3 gives the full variable domain: GAGVSQSPSNKVTEKGKDVELRCDPISGHTALYWYRQSLGQGLEFLIYFQGNSAPDKSGLPSDRFSAERTGGSVSTLTIQRTQQEDSAVYLCASSFTSGNTGELFFGEGSRLTVL.

This CDR3 is CASSLRSVTGELFF. DNA for the CDR3: TGTGCCAGCAGCTTGCGATCAGTAACCGGGGAGCTGTTTTTT. The rearrangement uses TRBV5-6 and TRBJ2-2; D is unresolved. V was clipped by 1 base and J by 5 bases, with 9 bases between them. This CDR3 is 14 amino acids long. Germline-derived CDR1 and CDR2 are SGHDT and YYEEEE.

The chain is built from TRBV7-7 and TRBJ1-5; TRBD1 agrees at 10 bases. This CDR3 contains 16 residues. With V trimmed by 1 base and J by 4 bases, 4 bases remained unmatched. Germline lookup yields CDR1 SSHAT and CDR2 FNYEAQ (reference sequence). CDR3 in DNA: TGTGCCAGCAGCTTAGGATGGGACAGGGGTAATCAGCCCCAGCATTTT. This codes for CASSLGWDRGNQPQHF.